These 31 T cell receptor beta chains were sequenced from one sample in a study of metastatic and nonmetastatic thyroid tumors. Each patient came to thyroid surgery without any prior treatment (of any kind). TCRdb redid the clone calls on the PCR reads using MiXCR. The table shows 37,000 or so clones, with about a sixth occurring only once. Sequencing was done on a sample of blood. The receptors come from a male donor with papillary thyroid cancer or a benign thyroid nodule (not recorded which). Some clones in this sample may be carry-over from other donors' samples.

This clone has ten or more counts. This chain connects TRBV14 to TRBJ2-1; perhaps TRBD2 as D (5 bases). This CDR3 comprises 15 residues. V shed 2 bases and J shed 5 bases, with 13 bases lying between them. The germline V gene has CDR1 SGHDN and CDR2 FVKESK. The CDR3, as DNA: TGTGCCAGCAGCCAAAAGTGGGAGTATAACAATGAGCAGTTCTTC. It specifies CASSQKWEYNNEQFF.

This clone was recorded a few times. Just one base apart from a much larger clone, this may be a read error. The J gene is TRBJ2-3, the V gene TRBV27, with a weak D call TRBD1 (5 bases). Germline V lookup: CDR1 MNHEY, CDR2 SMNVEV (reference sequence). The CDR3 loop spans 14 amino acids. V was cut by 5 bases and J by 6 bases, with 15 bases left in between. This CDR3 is CASSPETATDTQYF. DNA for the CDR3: TGTGCCAGCAGTCCGGAGACAGCGACGGATACGCAGTATTTT.

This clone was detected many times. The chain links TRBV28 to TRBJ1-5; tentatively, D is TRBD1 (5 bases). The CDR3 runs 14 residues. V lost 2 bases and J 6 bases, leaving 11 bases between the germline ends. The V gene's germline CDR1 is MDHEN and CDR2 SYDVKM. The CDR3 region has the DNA TGTGCCAGCAGTTTAAACCAGGGACGTCAGCCCCAGCATTTT. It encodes CASSLNQGRQPQHF.

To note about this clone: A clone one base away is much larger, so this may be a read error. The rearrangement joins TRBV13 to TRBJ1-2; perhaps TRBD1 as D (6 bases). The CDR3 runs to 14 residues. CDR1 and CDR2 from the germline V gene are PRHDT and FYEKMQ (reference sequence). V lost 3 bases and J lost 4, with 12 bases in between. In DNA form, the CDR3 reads TGTGCCAGCAGCTTGTGGGACATGGTCTATGGCTACACCTTC. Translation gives CASSLWDMVYGYTF.

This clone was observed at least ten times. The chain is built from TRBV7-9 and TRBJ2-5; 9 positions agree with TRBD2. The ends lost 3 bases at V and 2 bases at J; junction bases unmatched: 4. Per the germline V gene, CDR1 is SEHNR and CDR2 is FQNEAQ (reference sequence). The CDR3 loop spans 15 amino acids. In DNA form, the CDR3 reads TGTGCCAGCAGCTTCCGGACTAGCGAACAAGAGACCCAGTACTTC. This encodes CASSFRTSEQETQYF.

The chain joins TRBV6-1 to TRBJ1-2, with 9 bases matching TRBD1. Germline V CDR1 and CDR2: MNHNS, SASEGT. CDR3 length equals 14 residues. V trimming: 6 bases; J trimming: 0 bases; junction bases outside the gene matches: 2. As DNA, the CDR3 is TGTGCCAGCAGGGGGGACAGGGCTAACTATGGCTACACCTTC. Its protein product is CASRGDRANYGYTF.

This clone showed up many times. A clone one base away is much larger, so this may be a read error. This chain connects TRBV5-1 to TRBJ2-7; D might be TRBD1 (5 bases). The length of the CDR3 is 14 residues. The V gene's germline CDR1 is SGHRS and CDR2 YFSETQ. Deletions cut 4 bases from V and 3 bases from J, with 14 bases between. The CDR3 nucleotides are TGCGCCAGCAGCCCAGACAGAAGCCTCTACGAGCAGTACTTC. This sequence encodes CASSPDRSLYEQYF.

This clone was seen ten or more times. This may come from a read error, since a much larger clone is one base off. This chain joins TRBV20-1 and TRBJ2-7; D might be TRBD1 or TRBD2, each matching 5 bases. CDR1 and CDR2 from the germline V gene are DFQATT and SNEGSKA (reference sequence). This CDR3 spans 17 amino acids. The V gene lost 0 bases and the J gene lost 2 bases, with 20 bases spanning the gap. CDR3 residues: CSARDSTGTQGPYEQYF. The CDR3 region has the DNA TGCAGTGCTAGAGATTCAACCGGGACGCAGGGCCCCTACGAGCAGTACTTC.

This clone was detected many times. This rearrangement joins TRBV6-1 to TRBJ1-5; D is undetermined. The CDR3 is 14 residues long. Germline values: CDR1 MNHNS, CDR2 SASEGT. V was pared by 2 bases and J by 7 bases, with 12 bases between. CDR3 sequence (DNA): TGTGCCAGCAGTGAACACGGCATTGGGCAGCCCCAGCATTTT. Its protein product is CASSEHGIGQPQHF.

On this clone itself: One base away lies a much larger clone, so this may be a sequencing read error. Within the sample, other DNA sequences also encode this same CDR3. CDR3 residues: CASSDPGTLTDTQYF. The DNA for the CDR3 is TGTGCCAGCAGTGACCCAGGGACCCTCACAGATACGCAGTATTTT. V usage is TRBV25-1 and J usage is TRBJ2-3; D tentatively fits TRBD1 or TRBD2 (5 bases each). Deletions cut 3 bases from V and 2 bases from J, with 12 bases between. The CDR3 is 15 residues long. Germline V gives CDR1 MGHDK, CDR2 SYGVNS.

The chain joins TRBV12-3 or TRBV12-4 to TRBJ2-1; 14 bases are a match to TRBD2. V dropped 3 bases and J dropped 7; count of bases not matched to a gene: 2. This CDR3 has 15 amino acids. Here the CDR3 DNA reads TGTGCCAGCAGTTTGGGGACTAGCGGGAGTAATGAGCAGTTCTTC. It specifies CASSLGTSGSNEQFF.

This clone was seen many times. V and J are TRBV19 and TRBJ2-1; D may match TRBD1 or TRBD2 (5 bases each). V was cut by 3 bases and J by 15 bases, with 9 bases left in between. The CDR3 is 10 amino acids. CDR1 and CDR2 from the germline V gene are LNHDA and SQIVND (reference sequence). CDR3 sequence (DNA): TGTGCCAGTAGTATGGGACGTGTGTTCTTC. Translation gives CASSMGRVFF.

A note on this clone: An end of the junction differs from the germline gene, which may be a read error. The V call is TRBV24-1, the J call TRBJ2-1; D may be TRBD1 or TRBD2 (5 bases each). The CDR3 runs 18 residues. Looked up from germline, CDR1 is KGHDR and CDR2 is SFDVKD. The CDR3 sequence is CTTSDAPGTGSSYNERFF. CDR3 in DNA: TGTACCACCAGTGATGCCCCCGGGACGGGGAGCTCCTACAATGAGCGGTTCTTC.

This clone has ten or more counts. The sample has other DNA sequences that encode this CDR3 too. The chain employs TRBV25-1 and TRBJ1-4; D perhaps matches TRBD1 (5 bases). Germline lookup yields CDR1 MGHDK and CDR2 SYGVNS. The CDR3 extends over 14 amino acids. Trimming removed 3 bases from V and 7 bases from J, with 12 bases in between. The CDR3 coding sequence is TGTGCCAGCAGTGAGGGGACGGCCCCTGAAAAACTGTTTTTT. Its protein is CASSEGTAPEKLFF.

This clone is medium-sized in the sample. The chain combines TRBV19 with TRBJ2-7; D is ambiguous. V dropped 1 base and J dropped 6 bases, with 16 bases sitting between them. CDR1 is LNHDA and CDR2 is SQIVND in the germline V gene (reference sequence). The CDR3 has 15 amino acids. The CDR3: CASSIVGSSISEQYF. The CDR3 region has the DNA TGTGCCAGTAGTATAGTCGGTAGCTCAATATCCGAGCAGTACTTC.

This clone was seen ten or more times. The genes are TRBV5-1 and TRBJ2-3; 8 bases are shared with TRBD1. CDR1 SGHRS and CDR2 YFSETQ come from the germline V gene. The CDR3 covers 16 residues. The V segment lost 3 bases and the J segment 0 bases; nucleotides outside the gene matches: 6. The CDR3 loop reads CASSYGQGLSTDTQYF. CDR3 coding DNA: TGCGCCAGCAGCTACGGACAGGGACTTAGCACAGATACGCAGTATTTT.

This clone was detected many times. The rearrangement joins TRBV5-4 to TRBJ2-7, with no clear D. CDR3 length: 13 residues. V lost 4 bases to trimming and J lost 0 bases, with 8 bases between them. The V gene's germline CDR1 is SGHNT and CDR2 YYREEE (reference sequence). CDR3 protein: CASSLRSSYEQYF. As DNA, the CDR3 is TGTGCCAGCAGCCTTCGAAGCTCCTACGAGCAGTACTTC.

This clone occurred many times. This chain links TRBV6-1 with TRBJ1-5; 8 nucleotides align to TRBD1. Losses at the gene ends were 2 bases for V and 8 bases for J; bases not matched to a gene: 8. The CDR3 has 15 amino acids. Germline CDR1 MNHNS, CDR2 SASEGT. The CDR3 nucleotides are TGTGCCAGCAGTGAACGCCCAGGGGGCGCGGAGCCCCAGCATTTT. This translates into CASSERPGGAEPQHF.

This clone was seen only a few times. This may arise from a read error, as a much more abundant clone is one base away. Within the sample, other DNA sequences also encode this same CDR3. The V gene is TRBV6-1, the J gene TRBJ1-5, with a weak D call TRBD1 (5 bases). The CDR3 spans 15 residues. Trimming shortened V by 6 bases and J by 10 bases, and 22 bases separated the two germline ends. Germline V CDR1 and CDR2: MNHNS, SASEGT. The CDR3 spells CASRRGRTPGGPQHF. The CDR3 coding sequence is TGTGCCAGCAGGCGGGGACGCACTCCCGGTGGTCCCCAGCATTTT.

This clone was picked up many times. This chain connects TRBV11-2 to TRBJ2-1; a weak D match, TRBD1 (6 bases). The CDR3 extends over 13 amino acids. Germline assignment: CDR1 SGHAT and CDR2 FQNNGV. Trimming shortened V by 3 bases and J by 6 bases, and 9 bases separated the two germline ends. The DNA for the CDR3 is TGTGCCAGCAGCTTTAACAGGGTCAATGAGCAGTTCTTC. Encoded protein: CASSFNRVNEQFF.

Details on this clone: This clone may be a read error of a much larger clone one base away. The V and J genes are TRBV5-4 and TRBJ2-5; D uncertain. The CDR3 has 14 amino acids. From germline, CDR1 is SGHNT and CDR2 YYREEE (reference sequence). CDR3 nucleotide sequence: TGTGCCAGCACTGGAGACGAATTGCTAGAGAGCCAGTACTTC. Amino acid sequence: CASTGDELLESQYF.

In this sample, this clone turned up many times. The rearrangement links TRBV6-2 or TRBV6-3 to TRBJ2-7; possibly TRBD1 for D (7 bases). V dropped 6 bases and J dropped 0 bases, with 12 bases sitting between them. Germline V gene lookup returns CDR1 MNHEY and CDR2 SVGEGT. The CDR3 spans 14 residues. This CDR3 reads CASSGGDSSYEQYF. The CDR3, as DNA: TGTGCCAGCAGCGGCGGGGACAGCTCCTACGAGCAGTACTTC.

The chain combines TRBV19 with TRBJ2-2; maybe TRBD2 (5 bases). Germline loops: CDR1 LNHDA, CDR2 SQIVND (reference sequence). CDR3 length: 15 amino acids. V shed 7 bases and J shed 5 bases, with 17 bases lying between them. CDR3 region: CASISRAGGTGELFF. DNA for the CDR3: TGTGCCAGTATTTCGCGGGCAGGCGGTACCGGGGAGCTGTTTTTT.

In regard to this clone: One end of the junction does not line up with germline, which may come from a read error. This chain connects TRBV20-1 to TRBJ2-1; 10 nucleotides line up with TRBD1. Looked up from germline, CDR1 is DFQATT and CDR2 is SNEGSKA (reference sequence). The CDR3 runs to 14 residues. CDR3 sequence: CSAIDGQGGREHFF. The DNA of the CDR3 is TGCAGTGCTATAGACGGACAGGGGGGACGTGAGCATTTCTTC.

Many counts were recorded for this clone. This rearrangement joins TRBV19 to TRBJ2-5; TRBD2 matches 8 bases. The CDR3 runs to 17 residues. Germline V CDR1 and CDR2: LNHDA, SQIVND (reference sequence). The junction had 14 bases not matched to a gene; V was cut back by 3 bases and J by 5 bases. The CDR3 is CASSIRHSTSGTETQYF. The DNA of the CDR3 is TGTGCCAGTAGTATTAGACATAGCACTAGCGGTACCGAGACCCAGTACTTC. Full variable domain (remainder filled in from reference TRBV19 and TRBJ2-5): DGGITQSPKYLFRKEGQNVTLSCEQNLNHDAMYWYRQDPGQGLRLIYYSQIVNDFQKGDIAEGYSVSREKKESFPLTVTSAQKNPTAFYLCASSIRHSTSGTETQYFGPGTRLLVL.

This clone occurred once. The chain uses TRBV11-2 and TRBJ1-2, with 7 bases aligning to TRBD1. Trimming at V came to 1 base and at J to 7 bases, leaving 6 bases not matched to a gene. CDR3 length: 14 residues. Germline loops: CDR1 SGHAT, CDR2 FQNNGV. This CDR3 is CASSLVAGGAGYTF. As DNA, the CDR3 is TGTGCCAGCAGCTTAGTGGCAGGGGGGGCTGGCTACACCTTC.

In DNA, the CDR3 is TGCGCCAGCATCCCAACCCAAGGGAGTTTTGGCGGTGCCGGCTATGGCTACACCTTC. Its translation is CASIPTQGSFGGAGYGYTF. The rearrangement joins TRBV4-1 to TRBJ1-2; D not resolved. The CDR3 loop spans 19 amino acids. Between the trimmed V and J ends, which lost 7 bases and 4 bases, there was a span of 31 bases. Germline V gene lookup returns CDR1 MGHRA and CDR2 YSYEKL.

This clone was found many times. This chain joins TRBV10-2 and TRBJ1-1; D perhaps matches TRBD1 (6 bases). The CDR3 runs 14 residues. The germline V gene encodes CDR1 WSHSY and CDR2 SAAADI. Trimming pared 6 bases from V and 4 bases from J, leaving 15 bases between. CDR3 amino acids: CASSPTGFGTEAFF. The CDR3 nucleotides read TGCGCCAGCAGCCCTACAGGGTTCGGCACTGAAGCTTTCTTT.

As DNA, the CDR3 is TGTGCCAGCAGTTCCCATATCGTGGTGTGGGACAATGAGCAGTTCTTC. It codes for CASSSHIVVWDNEQFF. The chain employs TRBV6-2 or TRBV6-3 and TRBJ2-1, with D unclear. Germline V gene data show CDR1 as MNHEY and CDR2 as SVGEGT. Deletions cut 4 bases from V and 5 bases from J, with 18 bases between. The CDR3 extends over 16 amino acids.

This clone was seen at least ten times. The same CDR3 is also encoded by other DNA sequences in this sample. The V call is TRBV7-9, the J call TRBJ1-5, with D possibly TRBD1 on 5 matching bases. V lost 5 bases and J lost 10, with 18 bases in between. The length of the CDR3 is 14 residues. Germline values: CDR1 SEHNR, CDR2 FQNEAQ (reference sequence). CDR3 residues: CASSGGAQGSPQHF. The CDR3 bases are TGTGCCAGCAGCGGTGGGGCCCAGGGCAGCCCCCAGCATTTT.

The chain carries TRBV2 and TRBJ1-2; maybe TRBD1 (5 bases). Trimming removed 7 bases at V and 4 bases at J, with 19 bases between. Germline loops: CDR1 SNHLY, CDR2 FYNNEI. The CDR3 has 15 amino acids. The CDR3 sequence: CASNAVWGPSYGYTF. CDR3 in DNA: TGTGCCAGCAACGCGGTGTGGGGCCCCTCCTATGGCTACACCTTC.